These 32 T cell receptor beta chains were sequenced from one sample in a study of blood T cell repertoires in COVID-19. Sequencing used immunoSEQ multiplex PCR; TCRdb keeps in-frame clones, though not all of them. The repertoire consists of approximately 97,000 clones, with around 88% occurring once and the leading ten covering around 2.1%. The sequenced sample was peripheral blood. These receptor sequences come from a man in his fifties or sixties with COVID-19, enrolled during active disease.

The chain uses TRBV5-5 and TRBJ1-2; no reliable D call. The length of the CDR3 is 16 residues. The V end lost 4 bases, the J end lost 8 bases, and 24 bases lay between the germline ends. In germline, CDR1 is SGHKS, CDR2 YYEKEE (reference sequence). Here the CDR3 DNA reads TGTGCCAGCAGCCCCAGCGTCGACTCCCTTTGGAAAGGCTACACCTTC. It yields the protein CASSPSVDSLWKGYTF.

The chain couples TRBV12-5 to TRBJ1-3; D gene ambiguous. Trimming shortened V by 4 bases and J by 0 bases, and 13 bases separated the two germline ends. The CDR3 totals 16 residues. The germline CDR1 and CDR2 sequences are LGHNT and FRNRAP. This chain's CDR3 is CASGCLRRFSGNTIYF. DNA for the CDR3: TGTGCTAGTGGTTGCCTGCGGCGGTTCTCTGGAAACACCATATATTTT.

The chain recombines TRBV28 with TRBJ2-3; D is possibly TRBD2 (7 bases). The CDR3 is made up of 16 amino acids. Germline V CDR1 and CDR2: MDHEN, SYDVKM. Trimming took off 3 bases at V and 1 base at J, with 14 bases between the two ends. CDR3 sequence: CASSLSGGRGTDTQYF. The CDR3 DNA sequence: TGTGCCAGCAGTTTGTCGGGGGGCCGGGGCACAGATACGCAGTATTTT.

The chain recombines TRBV18 with TRBJ1-2; D gene uncertain. Germline V lookup: CDR1 KGHSH, CDR2 LQKENI. Trimming pared 5 bases from V and 3 bases from J, leaving 10 bases between. The length of the CDR3 is 13 residues. CDR3 protein: CASSFEDDYGYTF. The CDR3 DNA sequence: TGTGCCAGCTCATTCGAGGATGACTATGGCTACACCTTC.

V gene TRBV29-1 combines with J gene TRBJ1-3; 8 bases are shared with TRBD1. This CDR3 is built from 13 residues. The junction had 4 bases not matched to a gene; V was cut back by 7 bases and J by 2 bases. CDR1 is SQVTM, CDR2 ANQGSEA, per germline. The CDR3 nucleotides are TGCAGCGGGAGGGACAGGACTGGAAACACCATATATTTT. Amino acid sequence: CSGRDRTGNTIYF.

V gene TRBV9 combines with J gene TRBJ2-7; D unresolved. The CDR3 spans 15 residues. Germline loops: CDR1 SGDLS, CDR2 YYNGEE. Trimming pared 4 bases from V and 0 bases from J, leaving 14 bases between. The CDR3 region has the DNA TGTGCCAGCAGCCCCCAGGAACGACCCTCCTACGAGCAGTACTTC. Translation gives CASSPQERPSYEQYF.

For the CDR3, the DNA is TGTGCCAGCAGCGCCCCGGGAGGGGATGAGCAGTTCTTC. Translating gives CASSAPGGDEQFF. The chain is built from TRBV9 and TRBJ2-1, with 8 bases fitting TRBD2. CDR1 is SGDLS, CDR2 YYNGEE, per germline. The CDR3 runs to 13 residues. The V segment lost 3 bases and the J segment 8 bases; nucleotides outside the gene matches: 4.

The genes are TRBV18 and TRBJ2-7, with D perhaps TRBD1 (5 bases). Germline V gene lookup returns CDR1 KGHSH and CDR2 LQKENI. V was shortened by 2 bases and J by 5 bases, with 25 bases between the two germline ends. This CDR3 has 18 residues. The CDR3 DNA reads as TGTGCCAGCTCACCAATGCCGCGGACAAACTTTCATATAAACGAGCAGTACTTC. The encoded protein is CASSPMPRTNFHINEQYF.

The J gene is TRBJ2-3, the V gene TRBV6-4; TRBD2 matches 13 bases. Germline CDR1 is MRHNA and CDR2 is SNTAGT. V trimming: 5 bases; J trimming: 3 bases; junction bases outside the gene matches: 2. The CDR3 is 15 amino acids. The CDR3 protein is CASSLTSGGTDTQYF. CDR3 coding DNA: TGTGCCAGCAGTCTGACTAGCGGGGGGACAGATACGCAGTATTTT.

V usage is TRBV23-1 and J usage is TRBJ2-7, with D hard to call. TRBV23-1 is an ORF for which the function is uncertain. The length of the CDR3 is 10 residues. V was shortened by 4 bases and J by 6 bases, with 4 bases between the two germline ends. CDR3 protein: CASSPGEQYF. The CDR3 DNA reads as TGCGCCAGCAGTCCGGGCGAGCAGTACTTC.

DNA for the CDR3: TGTGCCAGCAGTTACTCGAGTAGGGGTAACTATGGCTACACCTTC. Translating it yields CASSYSSRGNYGYTF. The rearrangement joins TRBV6-5 to TRBJ1-2; D might be TRBD1 (5 bases). Trimming shortened V by 0 bases and J by 1 base, and 9 bases separated the two germline ends. This CDR3 is built from 15 residues. Germline V gene lookup returns CDR1 MNHEY and CDR2 SVGAGI.

V usage is TRBV5-6 and J usage is TRBJ1-5; unclear D gene. The CDR3 consists of 14 residues. V was shortened by 0 bases and J by 0 bases, with 4 bases between the two germline ends. The germline V gene encodes CDR1 SGHDT and CDR2 YYEEEE. CDR3 sequence: CASSLGVSNQPQHF. The CDR3 region has the DNA TGTGCCAGCAGCTTGGGAGTTAGCAATCAGCCCCAGCATTTT.

This sequence joins TRBV10-3 and TRBJ2-2; TRBD2 is a possible D gene (5 bases). CDR1 is ENHRY and CDR2 is SYGVKD in the germline V gene. The CDR3 covers 16 residues. Trimming stripped 5 bases from V and 2 bases from J, with 15 bases between. CDR3: CAISQDSYQNTGELFF. Written as DNA, the CDR3 is TGTGCCATCAGTCAGGACTCCTACCAAAACACCGGGGAGCTGTTTTTT.

This sequence joins TRBV6-2 or TRBV6-3 and TRBJ2-7; TRBD1 matches 11 bases. Germline trimming cut 2 bases from V and 5 bases from J; bases unmatched to any gene: 8. CDR1 and CDR2 (germline): MNHEY, SVGEGT. The CDR3 totals 16 residues. CDR3 amino acids: CASSYRPDRGLDEQYF. The CDR3 DNA follows: TGTGCCAGCAGTTACCGACCGGACAGGGGGCTCGACGAGCAGTACTTC.

The chain combines TRBV7-9 with TRBJ2-1, with D tentatively TRBD2 (6 bases). The CDR3 spans 14 residues. V was cut by 5 bases and J by 3 bases, with 11 bases left in between. Germline V gene data show CDR1 as SEHNR and CDR2 as FQNEAQ (reference sequence). The CDR3 nucleotides read TGTGCCAGCAGCGTCGTGGGGGGCTACAATGAGCAGTTCTTC. Its protein is CASSVVGGYNEQFF. The full variable domain, completed using reference TRBV7-9 and TRBJ2-1, is DTGVSQNPRHKITKRGQNVTFRCDPISEHNRLYWYRQTLGQGPEFLTYFQNEAQLEKSRLLSDRFSAERPKGSFSTLEIQRTEQGDSAMYLCASSVVGGYNEQFFGPGTRLTVL.

This chain's CDR3 is CASSLGGTGAGYTF. CDR3 nucleotide sequence: TGTGCCAGCAGCTTAGGTGGGACAGGGGCCGGCTACACCTTC. J is TRBJ1-2 and V is TRBV11-1; TRBD1 agrees at 10 bases. The CDR3 is 14 residues long. CDR1 and CDR2 (germline): SGHAT, FQDESV (reference sequence). Trimming at V came to 1 base and at J to 8 bases, leaving 4 bases not matched to a gene. The variable domain in full, with the rest retrieved from reference TRBV11-1 and TRBJ1-2, is EAEVAQSPRYKITEKSQAVAFWCDPISGHATLYWYRQILGQGPELLVQFQDESVVDDSQLPKDRFSAERLKGVDSTLKIQPAELGDSAMYLCASSLGGTGAGYTFGSGTRLTVV.

The chain recombines TRBV12-3 or TRBV12-4 with TRBJ2-5; D is uncertain. Trimming shortened V by 2 bases and J by 7 bases, and 5 bases separated the two germline ends. The CDR3 totals 11 residues. CDR3 in DNA: TGTGCCAGCAGTTTATCGCGGACCCAGTACTTC. Its translation: CASSLSRTQYF.

This chain connects TRBV5-1 to TRBJ1-1; 7 bases are shared with TRBD1. The CDR3 loop spans 13 amino acids. J lost 3 bases, V lost 5 bases, and 4 bases had no gene match. In germline, CDR1 is SGHRS, CDR2 YFSETQ. The CDR3 is CASSLDRYTEAFF. The DNA for the CDR3 is TGCGCCAGCAGTCTGGACAGGTACACTGAAGCTTTCTTT.

The chain is built from TRBV5-5 and TRBJ2-3, with D perhaps matching TRBD2 (5 bases). The germline gives CDR1 SGHKS, CDR2 YYEKEE (reference sequence). The CDR3 covers 13 residues. V lost 0 bases and J 8 bases, leaving 10 bases between the germline ends. This CDR3 reads CASSLEGDGTQYF. The CDR3 DNA is TGTGCCAGCAGCTTGGAGGGAGATGGTACGCAGTATTTT.

This chain connects TRBV29-1 to TRBJ2-2; TRBD1 agrees at 7 bases. V was pared by 4 bases and J by 7 bases, with 6 bases of the junction left unmatched. CDR1 and CDR2 (germline): SQVTM, ANQGSEA. CDR3 length: 13 residues. The CDR3 DNA reads as TGCAGCGTTGTATGGACAGGCCGCGGGGAGCTGTTTTTT. It encodes CSVVWTGRGELFF.

The genes are TRBV13 and TRBJ2-2; D remains ambiguous. Looked up from germline, CDR1 is PRHDT and CDR2 is FYEKMQ (reference sequence). Trimming removed 5 bases at V and 3 bases at J, with 10 bases between. This CDR3 spans 14 amino acids. Here the CDR3 reads CASSRGLYTGELFF. Written as DNA, the CDR3 is TGTGCCAGCAGCCGCGGCCTCTACACCGGGGAGCTGTTTTTT.

The chain combines TRBV4-2 with TRBJ2-5, with 10 bases lining up with TRBD2. The CDR3 consists of 17 residues. From germline, CDR1 is LGHNA and CDR2 YNFKEQ. V shed 6 bases and J 3 bases; nucleotides not matched to a gene: 13. The CDR3 region is CASSPGLSGGSKETQYF. In DNA, the CDR3 is TGTGCCAGCAGTCCGGGCCTTAGCGGGGGGTCGAAAGAGACCCAGTACTTC.

The rearrangement links TRBV10-3 to TRBJ2-7; 7 bases are a match to TRBD2. Losses at the gene ends were 8 bases for V and 0 bases for J; bases not matched to a gene: 4. This CDR3 is built from 13 residues. Germline lookup yields CDR1 ENHRY and CDR2 SYGVKD. CDR3: CAIGRESSYEQYF. DNA of the CDR3: TGTGCCATCGGGCGGGAGAGCTCCTACGAGCAGTACTTC.

This clone showed up just a few times. This chain joins TRBV28 and TRBJ2-2, with a tentative D call TRBD2 (5 bases). The CDR3 extends over 15 amino acids. Trimming removed 3 bases at V and 6 bases at J, with 14 bases between. Looked up from germline, CDR1 is MDHEN and CDR2 is SYDVKM. CDR3 in DNA: TGTGCCAGCAGTTTGGCCGGGATTAGCGCCGGGGAGCTGTTTTTT. Amino acid sequence: CASSLAGISAGELFF.

The count of this clone is one. The chain is built from TRBV7-9 and TRBJ1-2; 7 nucleotides match TRBD1. This CDR3 is built from 17 residues. V shed 3 bases and J 0 bases; nucleotides not matched to a gene: 10. The germline V gene encodes CDR1 SEHNR and CDR2 FQNEAQ (reference sequence). CDR3 nucleotides: TGTGCCAGCAGCTTCCCACGTCCGGGACAGACTAACTATGGCTACACCTTC. This encodes CASSFPRPGQTNYGYTF.

V and J are TRBV5-4 and TRBJ2-5, with 8 bases that match TRBD1. The V segment lost 1 base and the J segment 5 bases; nucleotides outside the gene matches: 7. Germline-derived CDR1 and CDR2 are SGHNT and YYREEE (reference sequence). The CDR3 consists of 15 residues. CDR3 sequence reads: CASSLSTRGRETQYF. Written as DNA, the CDR3 is TGTGCCAGCAGCTTGTCCACCAGGGGGCGGGAGACCCAGTACTTC.

The V gene is TRBV29-1, the J gene TRBJ1-2; the D gene is possibly TRBD1 (6 bases). Trimming pared 6 bases from V and 4 bases from J, leaving 15 bases between. The CDR3 consists of 13 residues. Germline V gene sequence: CDR1 SQVTM, CDR2 ANQGSEA. In DNA, the CDR3 is TGCAGCGTCGCTTGGGGGGGGCCCTATGGCTACACCTTC. Translating gives CSVAWGGPYGYTF.

The chain joins TRBV24-1 to TRBJ2-5; D perhaps matches TRBD2 (6 bases). The germline V gene encodes CDR1 KGHDR and CDR2 SFDVKD. V was clipped by 3 bases and J by 0 bases, with 13 bases between them. This CDR3 region has 16 residues. CDR3 in DNA: TGTGCCACCAGTGATCGGCGGGGAAAGTACCAAGAGACCCAGTACTTC. Its protein product is CATSDRRGKYQETQYF.

The chain combines TRBV7-9 with TRBJ1-2, with 9 bases matching TRBD1. Unmatched junction bases numbered 10, after V lost 5 bases and J lost 6 bases. Germline CDR1 reads SEHNR; CDR2 reads FQNEAQ (reference sequence). The CDR3 spans 15 residues. CDR3 in DNA: TGTGCCAGCAGCCGACAGGGGGTGACCACCCATGGCTACACCTTC. This translates into CASSRQGVTTHGYTF.

This chain links TRBV6-5 with TRBJ1-2; D might be TRBD1 (6 bases). This CDR3 has 15 residues. V gave up 3 bases and J gave up 1 base, with 12 bases separating them. Germline values: CDR1 MNHEY, CDR2 SVGAGI. The DNA of the CDR3 is TGTGCCAGCAGTTATGACGGACAGATTAACTATGGCTACACCTTC. Its translation: CASSYDGQINYGYTF.

This clone was recorded a few times. The chain has TRBV3-1 (or the pseudogene TRBV3-2) and TRBJ1-3, with D perhaps TRBD1 (5 bases). The CDR3 extends over 15 amino acids. Germline values: CDR1 LGHDT, CDR2 YNNKEL (reference sequence). V was clipped by 3 bases and J by 1 base, with 10 bases between them. The CDR3 region has the DNA TGTGCCAGCAGCCAGGAGGGGAGGTCTGGAAACACCATATATTTT. This encodes CASSQEGRSGNTIYF.

The chain joins TRBV9 to TRBJ2-1; 10 bases line up with TRBD2. The CDR3 loop spans 17 amino acids. Germline CDR1 reads SGDLS; CDR2 reads YYNGEE. The V segment lost 2 bases and the J segment 3 bases; nucleotides outside the gene matches: 8. CDR3 nucleotides: TGTGCCAGCAGCGTTACTAGCGGGGCTTCTAACTACAATGAGCAGTTCTTC. Encoded protein: CASSVTSGASNYNEQFF.